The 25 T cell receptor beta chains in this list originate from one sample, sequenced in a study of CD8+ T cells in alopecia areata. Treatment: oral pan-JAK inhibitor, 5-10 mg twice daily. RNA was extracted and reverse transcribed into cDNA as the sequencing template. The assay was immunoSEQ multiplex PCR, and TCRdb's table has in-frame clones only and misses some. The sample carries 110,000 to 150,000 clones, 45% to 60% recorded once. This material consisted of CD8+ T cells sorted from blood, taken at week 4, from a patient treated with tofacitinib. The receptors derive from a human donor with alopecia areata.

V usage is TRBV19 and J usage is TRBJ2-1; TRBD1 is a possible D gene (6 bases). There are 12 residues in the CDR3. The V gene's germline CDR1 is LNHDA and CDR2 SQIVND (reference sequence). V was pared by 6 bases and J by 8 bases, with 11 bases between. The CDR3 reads CASSLQGDEQFF. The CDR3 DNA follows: TGTGCCAGTAGCTTACAGGGCGATGAGCAGTTCTTC.

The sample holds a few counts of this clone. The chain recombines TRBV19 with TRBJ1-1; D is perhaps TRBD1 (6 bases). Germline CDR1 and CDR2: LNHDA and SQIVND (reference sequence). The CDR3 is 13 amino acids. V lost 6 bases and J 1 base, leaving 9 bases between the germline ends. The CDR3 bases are TGTGCCAGTAGCAACAGGGCGAACACTGAAGCTTTCTTT. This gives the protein CASSNRANTEAFF.

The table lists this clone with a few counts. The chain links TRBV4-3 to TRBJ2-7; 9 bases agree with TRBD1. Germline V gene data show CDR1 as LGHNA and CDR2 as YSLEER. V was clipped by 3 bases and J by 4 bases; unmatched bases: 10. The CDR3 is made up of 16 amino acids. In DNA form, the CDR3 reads TGCGCCAGCAGCCAGGACCCGGGACAGGGATTATACGAGCAGTACTTC. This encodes CASSQDPGQGLYEQYF.

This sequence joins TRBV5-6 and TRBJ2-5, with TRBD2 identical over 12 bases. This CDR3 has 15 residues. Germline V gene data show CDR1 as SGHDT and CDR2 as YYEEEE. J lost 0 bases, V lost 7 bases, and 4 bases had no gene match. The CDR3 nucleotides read TGTGCCAGCTTCCGACTAGCGGGGGACCAAGAGACCCAGTACTTC. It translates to CASFRLAGDQETQYF.

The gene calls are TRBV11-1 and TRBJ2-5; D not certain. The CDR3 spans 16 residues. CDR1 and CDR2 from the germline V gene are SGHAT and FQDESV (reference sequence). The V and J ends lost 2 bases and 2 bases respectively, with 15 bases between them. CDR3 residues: CASSLSTTGFQETQYF. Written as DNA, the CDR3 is TGTGCCAGCAGCTTATCAACGACGGGTTTTCAAGAGACCCAGTACTTC.

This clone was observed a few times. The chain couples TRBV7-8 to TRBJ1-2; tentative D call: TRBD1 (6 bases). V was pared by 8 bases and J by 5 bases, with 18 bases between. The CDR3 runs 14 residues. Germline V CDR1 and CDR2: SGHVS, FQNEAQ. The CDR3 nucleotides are TGTGCCAGCTCCCCCGTCGGGGGCGCTTATGGCTACACCTTC. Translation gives CASSPVGGAYGYTF.

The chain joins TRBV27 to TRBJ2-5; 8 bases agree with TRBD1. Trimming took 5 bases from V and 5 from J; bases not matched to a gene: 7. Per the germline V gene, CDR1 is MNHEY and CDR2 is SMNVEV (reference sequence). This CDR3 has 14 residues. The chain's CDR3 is CASSVQGAGETQYF. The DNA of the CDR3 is TGTGCCAGCAGTGTTCAGGGGGCAGGGGAGACCCAGTACTTC.

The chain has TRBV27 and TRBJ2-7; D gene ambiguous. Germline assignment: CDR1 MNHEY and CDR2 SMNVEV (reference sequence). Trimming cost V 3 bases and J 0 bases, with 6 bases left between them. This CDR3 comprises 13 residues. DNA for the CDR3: TGTGCCAGCAGTTTCAGGATCTCCTACGAGCAGTACTTC. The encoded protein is CASSFRISYEQYF.

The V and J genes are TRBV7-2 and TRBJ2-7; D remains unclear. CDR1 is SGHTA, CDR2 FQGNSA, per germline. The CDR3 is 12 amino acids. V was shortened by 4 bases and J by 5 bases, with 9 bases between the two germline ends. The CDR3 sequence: CASSSWADEQYF. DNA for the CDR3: TGTGCCAGCAGCTCCTGGGCTGACGAGCAGTACTTC.

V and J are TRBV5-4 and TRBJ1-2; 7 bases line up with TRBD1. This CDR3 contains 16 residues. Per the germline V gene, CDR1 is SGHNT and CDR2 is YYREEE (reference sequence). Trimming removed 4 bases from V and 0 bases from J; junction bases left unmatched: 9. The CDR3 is CASSPRVGQSNYGYTF. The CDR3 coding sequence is TGTGCCAGCAGCCCACGGGTGGGACAGTCTAACTATGGCTACACCTTC.

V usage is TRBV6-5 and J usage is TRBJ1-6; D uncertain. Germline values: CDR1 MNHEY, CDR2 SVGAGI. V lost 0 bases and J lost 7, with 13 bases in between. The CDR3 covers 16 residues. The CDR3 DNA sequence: TGTGCCAGCAGTTACTCTGGGCCCCGCGGAAATTCACCCCTCCACTTT. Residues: CASSYSGPRGNSPLHF.

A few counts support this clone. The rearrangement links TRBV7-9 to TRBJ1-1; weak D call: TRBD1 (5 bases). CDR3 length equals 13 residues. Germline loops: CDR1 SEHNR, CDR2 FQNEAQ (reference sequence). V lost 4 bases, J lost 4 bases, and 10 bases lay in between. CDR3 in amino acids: CASSYGATTEAFF. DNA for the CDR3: TGTGCCAGCAGCTATGGGGCGACCACTGAAGCTTTCTTT.

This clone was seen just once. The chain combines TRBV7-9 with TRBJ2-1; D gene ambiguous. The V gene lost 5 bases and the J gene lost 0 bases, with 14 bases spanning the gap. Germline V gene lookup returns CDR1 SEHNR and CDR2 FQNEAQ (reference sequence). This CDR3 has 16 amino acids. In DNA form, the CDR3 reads TGTGCCAGCAGCCGCCTAAGAGCGCGCTCCTACAATGAGCAGTTCTTC. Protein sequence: CASSRLRARSYNEQFF.

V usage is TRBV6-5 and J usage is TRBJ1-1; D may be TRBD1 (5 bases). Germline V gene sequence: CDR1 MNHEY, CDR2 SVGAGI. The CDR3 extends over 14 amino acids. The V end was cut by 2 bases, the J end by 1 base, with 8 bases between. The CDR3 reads CASSYDGTNTEAFF. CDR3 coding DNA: TGTGCCAGCAGTTACGATGGGACGAACACTGAAGCTTTCTTT.

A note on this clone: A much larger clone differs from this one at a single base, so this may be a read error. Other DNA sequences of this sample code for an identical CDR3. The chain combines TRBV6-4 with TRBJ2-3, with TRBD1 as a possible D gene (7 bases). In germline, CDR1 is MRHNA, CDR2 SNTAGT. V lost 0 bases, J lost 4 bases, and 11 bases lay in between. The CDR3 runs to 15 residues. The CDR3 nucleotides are TGTGCCAGCAGTGACTCGGCAGGGGGGCCAGATACGCAGTATTTT. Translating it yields CASSDSAGGPDTQYF.

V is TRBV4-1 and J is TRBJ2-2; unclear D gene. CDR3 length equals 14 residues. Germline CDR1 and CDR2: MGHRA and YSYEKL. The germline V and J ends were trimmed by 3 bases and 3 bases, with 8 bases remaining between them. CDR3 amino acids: CASSHNKDTGELFF. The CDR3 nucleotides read TGCGCCAGCAGCCATAATAAGGACACCGGGGAGCTGTTTTTT.

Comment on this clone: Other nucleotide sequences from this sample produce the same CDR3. Here the CDR3 DNA reads TGTGCCAGCAGCTTGGGAAGCAATCAGCCCCAGCATTTT. Protein: CASSLGSNQPQHF. The V call is TRBV5-6, the J call TRBJ1-5; D is uncertain. Germline-derived CDR1 and CDR2 are SGHDT and YYEEEE. The V end was cut by 0 bases, the J end by 1 base, with 2 bases between. The CDR3 runs to 13 residues. The entire variable domain, with the rest obtained from reference TRBV5-6 and TRBJ1-5, is as follows: DAGVTQSPTHLIKTRGQQVTLRCSPKSGHDTVSWYQQALGQGPQFIFQYYEEEERQRGNFPDRFSGHQFPNYSSELNVNALLLGDSALYLCASSLGSNQPQHFGDGTRLSIL.

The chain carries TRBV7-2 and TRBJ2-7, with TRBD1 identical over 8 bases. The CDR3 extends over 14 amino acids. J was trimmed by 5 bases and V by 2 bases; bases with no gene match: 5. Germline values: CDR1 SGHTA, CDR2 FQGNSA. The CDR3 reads CASSLLTGEDEQYF. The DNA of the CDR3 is TGTGCCAGCAGCTTACTGACAGGGGAAGACGAGCAGTACTTC.

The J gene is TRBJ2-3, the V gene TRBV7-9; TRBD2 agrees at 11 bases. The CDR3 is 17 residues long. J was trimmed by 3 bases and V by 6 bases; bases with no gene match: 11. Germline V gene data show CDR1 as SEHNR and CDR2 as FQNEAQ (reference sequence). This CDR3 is CASSQLGLAEMTDTQYF. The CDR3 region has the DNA TGTGCCAGCAGTCAACTGGGACTAGCGGAGATGACAGATACGCAGTATTTT. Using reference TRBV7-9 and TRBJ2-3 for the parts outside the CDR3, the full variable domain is DTGVSQNPRHKITKRGQNVTFRCDPISEHNRLYWYRQTLGQGPEFLTYFQNEAQLEKSRLLSDRFSAERPKGSFSTLEIQRTEQGDSAMYLCASSQLGLAEMTDTQYFGPGTRLTVL.

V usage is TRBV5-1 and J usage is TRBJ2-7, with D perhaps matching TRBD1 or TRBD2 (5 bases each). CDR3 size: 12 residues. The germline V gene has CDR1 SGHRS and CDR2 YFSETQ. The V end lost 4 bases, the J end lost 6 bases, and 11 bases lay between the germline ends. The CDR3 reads CASSPGALEQYF. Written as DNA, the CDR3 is TGCGCCAGCAGCCCCGGGGCTCTCGAGCAGTACTTC.

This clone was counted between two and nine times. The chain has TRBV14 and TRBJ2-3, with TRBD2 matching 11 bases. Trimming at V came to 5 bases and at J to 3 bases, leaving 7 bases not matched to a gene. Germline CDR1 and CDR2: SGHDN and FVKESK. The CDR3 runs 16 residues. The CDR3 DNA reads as TGTGCCAGCAGCACCTATACTAGCGGGGGAACAGATACGCAGTATTTT. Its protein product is CASSTYTSGGTDTQYF.

The CDR3 nucleotides read TGTGCCGGGGGCGATGGGCCCCTAGAAGGCTACACCTTC. Encoded protein: CAGGDGPLEGYTF. The rearrangement uses TRBV30 and TRBJ1-2; the D gene is possibly TRBD1 (6 bases). Deletions cut 8 bases from V and 8 bases from J, with 21 bases between. CDR1 is GTSNPN, CDR2 SVGIG, per germline (reference sequence). The CDR3 runs 13 residues.

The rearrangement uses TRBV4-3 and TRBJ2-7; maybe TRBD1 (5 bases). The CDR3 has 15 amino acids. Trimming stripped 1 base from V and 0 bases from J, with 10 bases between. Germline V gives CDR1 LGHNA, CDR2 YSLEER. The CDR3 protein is CASSQVAGSSYEQYF. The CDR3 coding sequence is TGCGCCAGCAGCCAAGTTGCAGGGTCCTCCTACGAGCAGTACTTC.

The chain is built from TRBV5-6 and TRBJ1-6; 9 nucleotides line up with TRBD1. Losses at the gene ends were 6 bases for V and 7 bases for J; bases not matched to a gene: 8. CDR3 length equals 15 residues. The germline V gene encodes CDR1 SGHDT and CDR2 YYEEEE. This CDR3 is CASNPGTGLNSPLHF. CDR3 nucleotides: TGTGCCAGCAACCCGGGGACAGGGCTGAATTCACCCCTCCACTTT.

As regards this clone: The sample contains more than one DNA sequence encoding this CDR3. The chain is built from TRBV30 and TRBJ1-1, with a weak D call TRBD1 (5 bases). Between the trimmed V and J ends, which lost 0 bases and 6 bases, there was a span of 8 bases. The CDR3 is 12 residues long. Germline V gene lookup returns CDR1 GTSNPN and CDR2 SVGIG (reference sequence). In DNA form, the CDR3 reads TGTGCCTGGAGTGTTGGGACGTCTGAAGCTTTCTTT. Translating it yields CAWSVGTSEAFF.